This note documents a single T cell receptor (beta chain) sequence. The sample belongs to a study of cytomegalovirus exposure and HLA in healthy donors. The PCR ran on 60 Vbeta and 13 Jbeta primers. Produced via immunoSEQ multiplex PCR; TCRdb's table is partial and in-frame only. The sample has around 220,000 clones, 83% seen once. The CDR3 sequence is 15 residues long. The germline CDR1 and CDR2 sequences are SGHVS and FQNEAQ. Trimming pared 3 bases from V and 4 bases from J, leaving 15 bases between. The sample taken for sequencing was PBMCs. This receptor was obtained from a girl aged 5-17 years in good health and CMV-seronegative. V usage is TRBV7-8 and J usage is TRBJ1-2; possible D gene TRBD1, 5 bases. The CDR3 region has the DNA TGTGCCAGCAGCTTGGGGACTGCTACCTTCTATGGCTACACCTTC. This sequence encodes CASSLGTATFYGYTF.